One and the same sample provided the 14 T cell receptor beta chains below, sequenced in a study of blood T cell repertoires in COVID-19. Measured with immunoSEQ multiplex PCR; TCRdb has only the in-frame clones, and not every one. The sample holds a few hundred thousand clones; more than 90% are singletons and the top ten take roughly 2.7%. Material for sequencing was peripheral blood. Receptors were obtained from a person between 18 and 35 years old with COVID-19, enrolled during active disease.

This clone was counted a single time. This sequence joins TRBV18 and TRBJ1-2; 7 bases match TRBD1. The CDR3 consists of 13 residues. V shed 0 bases and J 8 bases; nucleotides not matched to a gene: 3. From germline, CDR1 is KGHSH and CDR2 LQKENI. CDR3 nucleotide sequence: TGTGCCAGCTCACCACCCACAGGGGAAGGCTACACCTTC. Translation gives CASSPPTGEGYTF.

The CDR3 nucleotides read TGTGCTTTACAGGAACAAAACTATGGCTACACCTTC. Encoded protein: CALQEQNYGYTF. The rearrangement links TRBV28 to TRBJ1-2; possible D gene TRBD1, 5 bases. The germline CDR1 and CDR2 sequences are MDHEN and SYDVKM. The CDR3 spans 12 residues.

J is TRBJ2-3 and V is TRBV5-1; 7 bases fit TRBD2. The J segment lost 4 bases and the V segment lost 0 bases, leaving 5 bases of the junction unmatched. Germline CDR1 is SGHRS and CDR2 is YFSETQ. The CDR3 covers 15 residues. Here the CDR3 reads CASSLVAGAPDTQYF. CDR3 nucleotides: TGCGCCAGCAGCTTGGTGGCGGGAGCACCAGATACGCAGTATTTT.

The chain joins TRBV5-4 to TRBJ2-2, with D maybe TRBD1 (6 bases). This CDR3 region has 17 residues. Germline assignment: CDR1 SGHNT and CDR2 YYREEE (reference sequence). V was trimmed by 6 bases and J by 5 bases, leaving 23 bases between them. CDR3 nucleotides: TGTGCCAGCACCCTCCCCCATACACAGGGTGGTACCGGGGAGCTGTTTTTT. Encoded protein: CASTLPHTQGGTGELFF.

This clone was counted a few times. The chain couples TRBV19 to TRBJ2-7; 7 bases are a match to TRBD2. With V trimmed by 1 base and J by 2 bases, 5 bases remained unmatched. There are 15 residues in the CDR3. Germline V gene data show CDR1 as LNHDA and CDR2 as SQIVND (reference sequence). The CDR3 region has the DNA TGTGCCAGTAGTATAGGAGCGGGGCCAGCCTACGAGCAGTACTTC. Amino acid sequence: CASSIGAGPAYEQYF.

The chain combines TRBV27 with TRBJ2-3; D remains unclear. CDR3 length: 13 amino acids. Deletions cut 1 base from V and 5 bases from J, with 7 bases between. CDR1 is MNHEY, CDR2 SMNVEV, per germline (reference sequence). Here the CDR3 DNA reads TGTGCCAGCAGTTTATTAACTAAAGATACGCAGTATTTT. It yields the protein CASSLLTKDTQYF.

The chain has TRBV2 and TRBJ1-2; D might be TRBD1 (5 bases). Between the trimmed V and J ends, which lost 6 bases and 8 bases, there was a span of 10 bases. The CDR3 runs 11 residues. Germline CDR1 SNHLY, CDR2 FYNNEI. CDR3 sequence reads: CASRAGKGYTF. The CDR3, as DNA: TGTGCCAGCAGAGCAGGGAAGGGCTACACCTTC.

The rearrangement joins TRBV7-2 to TRBJ2-7, with a tentative D call TRBD2 (5 bases). The CDR3 totals 14 residues. Trimming removed 5 bases at V and 1 base at J, with 12 bases between. The germline V gene has CDR1 SGHTA and CDR2 FQGNSA. The CDR3 nucleotides read TGTGCCAGCAGCAGAAACACGGGATCCTACGAGCAGTACTTC. It yields the protein CASSRNTGSYEQYF. Based on the CDR3 plus reference TRBV7-2 and TRBJ2-7, the full variable domain is GAGVSQSPSNKVTEKGKDVELRCDPISGHTALYWYRQSLGQGLEFLIYFQGNSAPDKSGLPSDRFSAERTGGSVSTLTIQRTQQEDSAVYLCASSRNTGSYEQYFGPGTRLTVT.

This chain joins TRBV9 and TRBJ1-4, with a possible D match to TRBD1 (6 bases). CDR1 is SGDLS and CDR2 is YYNGEE in the germline V gene. This CDR3 spans 14 amino acids. V lost 5 bases, J lost 4 bases, and 12 bases lay in between. DNA for the CDR3: TGTGCCAGCAGTAAGGACAGTCTTAATGAAAAACTGTTTTTT. The encoded protein is CASSKDSLNEKLFF.

The chain couples TRBV28 to TRBJ2-3; D perhaps matches TRBD1 (6 bases). V lost 2 bases, J lost 4 bases, and 19 bases lay in between. The CDR3 runs 17 residues. Germline V CDR1 and CDR2: MDHEN, SYDVKM. CDR3 sequence: CASSLVPAGAFADTQYF. CDR3 sequence (DNA): TGTGCCAGCAGTTTAGTCCCGGCAGGGGCTTTCGCAGATACGCAGTATTTT.

The chain has TRBV6-5 and TRBJ1-1, with D unclear. The V end was cut by 7 bases, the J end by 0 bases, with 12 bases between. The CDR3 totals 14 residues. In germline, CDR1 is MNHEY, CDR2 SVGAGI. CDR3 sequence (DNA): TGTGCCAGCATTCCCCTAGGCTTGAACACTGAAGCTTTCTTT. It is translated as CASIPLGLNTEAFF.

V and J are TRBV7-9 and TRBJ2-3, with 7 bases that match TRBD2. V lost 5 bases and J lost 4; bases outside the gene matches: 9. The CDR3 extends over 15 amino acids. In germline, CDR1 is SEHNR, CDR2 FQNEAQ (reference sequence). The CDR3 region is CASSAISGVADTQYF. The DNA for the CDR3 is TGTGCCAGCAGCGCCATAAGCGGGGTGGCAGATACGCAGTATTTT.

The chain has TRBV28 and TRBJ2-7; 7 bases agree with TRBD2. V lost 5 bases, J lost 4 bases, and 14 bases stayed unmatched. CDR3 length: 16 residues. CDR1 MDHEN and CDR2 SYDVKM come from the germline V gene. This chain's CDR3 is CASSPSRWREIYEQYF. In nucleotides, the CDR3 is TGTGCCAGCAGTCCCTCCCGCTGGCGGGAGATATACGAGCAGTACTTC.

The chain has TRBV27 and TRBJ2-2; the match to TRBD1 covers 7 bases. The CDR3 extends over 16 amino acids. V gave up 1 base and J gave up 5 bases; unmatched junction bases: 7. Per germline, CDR1 MNHEY and CDR2 SMNVEV (reference sequence). The chain's CDR3 is CASSLYRTGGTGELFF. CDR3 bases: TGTGCCAGCAGTTTATACCGGACAGGCGGTACCGGGGAGCTGTTTTTT.